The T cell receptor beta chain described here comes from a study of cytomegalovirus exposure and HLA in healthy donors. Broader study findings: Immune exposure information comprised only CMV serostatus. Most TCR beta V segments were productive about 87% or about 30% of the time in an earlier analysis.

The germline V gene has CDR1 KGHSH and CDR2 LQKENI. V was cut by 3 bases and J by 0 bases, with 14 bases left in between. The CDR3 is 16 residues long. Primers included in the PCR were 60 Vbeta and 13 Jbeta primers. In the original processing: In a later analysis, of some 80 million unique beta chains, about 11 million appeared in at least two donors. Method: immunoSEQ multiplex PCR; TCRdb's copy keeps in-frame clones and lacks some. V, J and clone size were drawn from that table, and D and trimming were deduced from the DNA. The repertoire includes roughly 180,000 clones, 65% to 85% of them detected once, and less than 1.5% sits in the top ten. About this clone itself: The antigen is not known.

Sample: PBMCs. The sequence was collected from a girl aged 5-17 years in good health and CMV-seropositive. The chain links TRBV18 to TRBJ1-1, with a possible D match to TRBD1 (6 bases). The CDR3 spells CASSPEDRFMNTEAFF. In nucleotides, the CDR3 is TGTGCCAGCTCACCGGAGGACAGATTTATGAACACTGAAGCTTTCTTT.